This T cell receptor (beta chain) was identified during a study of T cell responses to AZD1222 COVID-19 vaccine (dated by TCRdb to about 2021). For the wider study: TCR sequencing was performed for 230 to 250 trial participants, of whom 200 to 210 were given two doses of AZD1222 and 26 were given two doses of MenACWY control vaccine. Trial participants were enrolled by age into subgroups of 18-55, 56-69 and 70-plus years, and around 150, 28 and 57 TCR-sequenced participants, respectively, were included in these subgroups. Points the paper makes about the study in general: The 56-69-year group was small, and its depth increase did not reach significance, likely because of low power. Vaccine-associated CD4 TCRs spanned the whole spike protein, with dominant responses in regions 160-218 and 743-854. Participants were mostly white British and included more females than males, and it was suggested by the authors that clonal diversity may have been underestimated. Conclusions about previously exposed vaccinees are limited, since just five or six AZD1222 recipients were seropositive for SARS-CoV-2 at baseline. Epitopes outside the regions mutated in the B.1.351 and B.1.1.7 variants were reportedly recognized by nearly half of the unique spike-specific TCRs. No day 14 peak-response samples were available, so repertoires were characterized only after the peak T cell response. Spike-specific TCR breadth and depth rose significantly after two AZD1222 doses compared with day 0 and with MenACWY recipients.

Reading the germline V gene gives CDR1 KGHSH and CDR2 LQKENI. There are 14 amino acids in the CDR3, from cysteine to phenylalanine inclusive. Only the CDR3 part of the read is kept: 42 bases, read in frame from the first base. V is reduced by 5 bases and J by 5 bases, leaving a spacing of 15 bases between them. The CDR3 regions of human TCRbeta chains were subjected to immunosequencing. On the authors' methods: TCRs in the repertoires were compared against a reference library of SARS-CoV-2-specific TCRs that had been generated with the MIRA antigen-specificity platform. Breadth was defined as the fraction of unique TCRs that were SARS-CoV-2-associated, and depth was defined as the fraction of total T cells that were SARS-CoV-2-associated. Using the MIRA data, every spike-specific TCR was mapped to the spike region that the TCR reacted to and assigned to either a CD4 or a CD8 class. Log10-transformed breadth and depth values were compared by one-way ANOVA with Sidak's multiple comparisons tests. TCRdb limited this immuneACCESS table to in-frame rearrangements with V and J called. A share of clones is missing; checked studies link under half to unresolved V genes, and the rest is unexplained. The V and J calls and the clone size are those of that table, but D and trimming were determined from the DNA. This sample is represented by about 78,000 clones; nearly 90% of them were singletons. The ten largest clones take up roughly 5% of the sample.

As regards this clone: The antigen it recognizes is unknown. No much larger clone exists at a distance of one base, and base qualities are not known.

The time point label, as the study defines it: baseline before first vaccination. This specimen's treatment or condition label, interpreted: meningococcal conjugate vaccine given as trial control. The vaccinee samples were drawn from two UK trials, COV001 and COV002, one of which was a single-blind randomized controlled phase 2/3 trial testing AZD1222 (ChAdOx1 nCoV-19) in healthy adults. For TCRbeta chain sequencing, PBMC samples from trial participants were taken at day 0 and at day 28 after the second dose. The V and J genes are TRBV18 and TRBJ1-1, and the D gene may be TRBD1, 6 bases matching. The TCR sequence derives from an adult in good health. Here the sequenced sample was peripheral blood, taken on day 0 of MenACWY control vaccination. The CDR3 protein: CASSEASTGTEAFF. The nucleotide sequence reads as follows: TGTGCCAGCTCAGAAGCCTCCACAGGGACTGAAGCTTTCTTT.